Below, 16 T cell receptor beta chains from the same sample are listed, as sequenced in a study of blood T cell repertoires in COVID-19. TCRdb's copy holds only in-frame clones and misses some; the assay was immunoSEQ multiplex PCR. The profile shows 35,000 to 45,000 clones, around nine tenths of them singletons. Specimen: peripheral blood. The receptor source for this set is a human donor in a cohort sampled during active COVID-19.

This clone was recorded once. J is TRBJ1-6 and V is TRBV6-5; D is undetermined. Deletions cut 7 bases from V and 3 bases from J, with 10 bases between. Germline V gene lookup returns CDR1 MNHEY and CDR2 SVGAGI. The CDR3 has 14 amino acids. The CDR3 region is CASITGNYNSPLHF. CDR3 DNA sequence: TGTGCCAGCATAACGGGGAACTATAATTCACCCCTCCACTTT.

V gene TRBV9 combines with J gene TRBJ1-5, with TRBD1 matching over 9 bases. Per germline, CDR1 SGDLS and CDR2 YYNGEE. J lost 5 bases, V lost 4 bases, and 7 bases had no gene match. The CDR3 is 15 residues long. This chain's CDR3 is CASSSRTGEDQPQHF. In nucleotides, the CDR3 is TGTGCCAGCAGCTCACGGACAGGGGAGGATCAGCCCCAGCATTTT.

The V call is TRBV10-3, the J call TRBJ2-7, with 8 bases that match TRBD2. CDR3 length: 17 residues. After removal of 2 bases from V and 0 bases from J, the junction contained 9 bases not matched to a gene. Germline CDR1 reads ENHRY; CDR2 reads SYGVKD. CDR3 amino acids: CAISEVWRGASSYEQYF. The CDR3, as DNA: TGTGCCATCAGTGAGGTATGGCGGGGGGCCTCCTCCTACGAGCAGTACTTC.

The chain is built from TRBV6-2 or TRBV6-3 and TRBJ2-7, with 8 bases matching TRBD2. The CDR3 length is 15 residues. Germline-derived CDR1 and CDR2 are MNHEY and SVGEGT. V shed 5 bases and J 2 bases; nucleotides not matched to a gene: 8. The CDR3 loop reads CASSHLAGSPYEQYF. CDR3 DNA: TGTGCCAGCAGTCATCTAGCGGGTTCTCCCTACGAGCAGTACTTC.

The chain employs TRBV5-1 and TRBJ1-2; 11 bases are shared with TRBD1. There are 15 residues in the CDR3. Germline V CDR1 and CDR2: SGHRS, YFSETQ. The V segment lost 0 bases and the J segment 4 bases; nucleotides outside the gene matches: 2. Here the CDR3 DNA reads TGCGCCAGCAGCTTGGGGACAGGGGGCCTCTATGGCTACACCTTC. The encoded protein is CASSLGTGGLYGYTF. Variable domain in full (rest from reference TRBV5-1 and TRBJ1-2): KAGVTQTPRYLIKTRGQQVTLSCSPISGHRSVSWYQQTPGQGLQFLFEYFSETQRNKGNFPGRFSGRQFSNSRSEMNVSTLELGDSALYLCASSLGTGGLYGYTFGSGTRLTVV.

This chain uses TRBV6-2 or TRBV6-3 with TRBJ2-7, with D possibly matching TRBD2 (5 bases). The CDR3 length is 14 residues. V lost 5 bases and J 0 bases, leaving 11 bases between the germline ends. Germline V gene lookup returns CDR1 MNHEY and CDR2 SVGEGT. The CDR3 loop is CASSPQDFSYEQYF. Here the CDR3 DNA reads TGTGCCAGCAGTCCCCAGGACTTCTCCTACGAGCAGTACTTC.

This chain links TRBV9 with TRBJ1-5, with D unclear. V gave up 1 base and J gave up 1 base, with 9 bases separating them. This CDR3 has 15 residues. CDR1 SGDLS and CDR2 YYNGEE come from the germline V gene. The CDR3 region is CASSVFGESNQPQHF. CDR3 DNA: TGTGCCAGCAGCGTATTTGGGGAGAGCAATCAGCCCCAGCATTTT. Full variable domain (remainder filled in from reference TRBV9 and TRBJ1-5): DSGVTQTPKHLITATGQRVTLRCSPRSGDLSVYWYQQSLDQGLQFLIQYYNGEERAKGNILERFSAQQFPDLHSELNLSSLELGDSALYFCASSVFGESNQPQHFGDGTRLSIL.

The table lists this clone with a count of one. The J gene is TRBJ2-1, the V gene TRBV7-2, with TRBD1 matching 7 bases. Germline V CDR1 and CDR2: SGHTA, FQGNSA. The V segment lost 5 bases and the J segment 10 bases; nucleotides outside the gene matches: 5. The CDR3 length is 12 residues. CDR3 sequence (DNA): TGTGCCAGCAGCCTGGAGACAGGGGAGCAGTTCTTC. Residues: CASSLETGEQFF.

The chain joins TRBV5-1 to TRBJ1-3, with unresolved D. Trimming removed 1 base from V and 2 bases from J, with 13 bases in between. The length of the CDR3 is 16 residues. Germline CDR1 reads SGHRS; CDR2 reads YFSETQ. For the CDR3, the DNA is TGCGCCAGCAGCTTGTCGGGTCCCAACGCTGGAAACACCATATATTTT. Translating it yields CASSLSGPNAGNTIYF.

Only one count was recorded for this clone. The chain carries TRBV11-3 and TRBJ2-3, with no clear D. Germline loops: CDR1 SGHNT, CDR2 YENEEA. Trimming stripped 5 bases from V and 1 base from J, with 7 bases between. This CDR3 contains 13 residues. This chain's CDR3 is CASSHRGTDTQYF. DNA of the CDR3: TGTGCCAGCAGCCACCGGGGCACAGATACGCAGTATTTT.

This chain joins TRBV4-1 and TRBJ2-7; D gene uncertain. CDR3 length: 14 amino acids. Germline lookup yields CDR1 MGHRA and CDR2 YSYEKL. V was pared by 0 bases and J by 3 bases, with 9 bases between. The CDR3: CASSQDTAGYEQYF. DNA of the CDR3: TGCGCCAGCAGCCAAGACACAGCTGGCTACGAGCAGTACTTC.

This chain connects TRBV5-1 to TRBJ2-1; weak D call: TRBD1 (6 bases). Germline V CDR1 and CDR2: SGHRS, YFSETQ. Trimming stripped 3 bases from V and 9 bases from J, with 13 bases between. The CDR3 contains 13 residues. The DNA for the CDR3 is TGCGCCAGCAGCTCCCAACAGGGCAGTGAGCAGTTCTTC. This encodes CASSSQQGSEQFF.

This rearrangement joins TRBV7-9 to TRBJ1-3, with 7 bases lining up with TRBD1. J gave up 3 bases and V 1 base, and 15 bases lay outside the gene matches. Germline V CDR1 and CDR2: SEHNR, FQNEAQ (reference sequence). The CDR3 consists of 19 residues. The CDR3 DNA is TGTGCCAGCAGCTTAGGTCGTCGTCGGACAGGAGACTTTGGAAACACCATATATTTT. Translating it yields CASSLGRRRTGDFGNTIYF.

The CDR3 reads CASSQVFGGRGGYTF. CDR3 nucleotides: TGCGCCAGCAGCCAAGTATTCGGGGGGCGAGGTGGCTACACCTTC. The V gene is TRBV4-3, the J gene TRBJ1-2; D might be TRBD1 (6 bases). The CDR3 covers 15 residues. The germline V and J ends were trimmed by 1 base and 7 bases, with 16 bases remaining between them. Per the germline V gene, CDR1 is LGHNA and CDR2 is YSLEER.

The chain carries TRBV9 and TRBJ1-1; tentative D call: TRBD1 (5 bases). V was shortened by 4 bases and J by 1 base, with 14 bases between the two germline ends. Germline V CDR1 and CDR2: SGDLS, YYNGEE. CDR3 length: 15 amino acids. The CDR3 DNA sequence: TGTGCCAGCAGCCCCCAGGTGGGGGGGAACACTGAAGCTTTCTTT. Amino acid sequence: CASSPQVGGNTEAFF.

The V and J genes are TRBV4-1 and TRBJ2-1; 8 nucleotides agree with TRBD2. There are 13 residues in the CDR3. The trim removed 0 bases at V and 9 bases at J, leaving 1 base unmatched. Germline V gives CDR1 MGHRA, CDR2 YSYEKL. CDR3 DNA sequence: TGCGCCAGCAGCCAAGATCGGGGGGGTGAGCAGTTCTTC. The encoded protein is CASSQDRGGEQFF.